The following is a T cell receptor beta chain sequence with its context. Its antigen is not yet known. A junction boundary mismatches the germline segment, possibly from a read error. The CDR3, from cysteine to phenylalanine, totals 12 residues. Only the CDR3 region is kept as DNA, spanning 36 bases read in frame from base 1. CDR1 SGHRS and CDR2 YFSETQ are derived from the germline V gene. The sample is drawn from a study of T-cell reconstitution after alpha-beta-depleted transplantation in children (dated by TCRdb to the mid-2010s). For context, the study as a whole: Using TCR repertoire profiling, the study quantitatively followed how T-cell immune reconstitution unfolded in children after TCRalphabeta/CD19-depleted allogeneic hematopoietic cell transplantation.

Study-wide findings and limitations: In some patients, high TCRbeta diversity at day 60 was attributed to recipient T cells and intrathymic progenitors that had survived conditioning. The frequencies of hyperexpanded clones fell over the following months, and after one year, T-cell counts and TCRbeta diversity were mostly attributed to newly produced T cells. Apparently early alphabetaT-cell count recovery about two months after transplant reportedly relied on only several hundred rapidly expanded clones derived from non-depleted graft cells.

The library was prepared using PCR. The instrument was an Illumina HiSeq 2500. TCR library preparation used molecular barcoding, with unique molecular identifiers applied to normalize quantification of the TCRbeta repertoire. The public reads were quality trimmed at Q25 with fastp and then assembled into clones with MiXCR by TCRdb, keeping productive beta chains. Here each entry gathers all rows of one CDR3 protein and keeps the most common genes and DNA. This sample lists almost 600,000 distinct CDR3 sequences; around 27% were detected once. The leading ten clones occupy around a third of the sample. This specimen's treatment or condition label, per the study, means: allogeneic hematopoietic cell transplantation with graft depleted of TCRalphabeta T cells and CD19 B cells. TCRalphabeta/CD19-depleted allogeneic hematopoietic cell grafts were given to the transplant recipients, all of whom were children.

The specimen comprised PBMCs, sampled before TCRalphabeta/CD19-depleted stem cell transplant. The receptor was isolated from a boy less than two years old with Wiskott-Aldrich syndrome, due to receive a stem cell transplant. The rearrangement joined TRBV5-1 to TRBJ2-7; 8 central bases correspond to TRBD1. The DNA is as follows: TGCGCCAGCAGTTTGGACAGGGAGAAGCAGTACTTC. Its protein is CASSLDREKQYF.